This TCR beta chain was captured by sequencing in a study of Graves' ophthalmopathy and Graves' hyperthyroidism. Study conclusions and caveats: Ophthalmopathy and stable hyperthyroidism were discriminated by a 13-signature model, with roughly 86% sensitivity and approximately 77% specificity.

Donors with ophthalmopathy: moderate-to-severe activity, CAS ≥3, NOSPECS ≥4, duration under 3 months. Fresh peripheral blood, around 10 ml, was the PBMC source. In this sample, this clonotype turned up many times. Its antigen is as yet unknown. The CDR3 covers 15 residues. Trimming shortened V by 1 base and J by 3 bases, and 13 bases separated the two germline ends. Amplified material comprised TCR beta CDR3 regions derived from RNA transcripts. Scientists carried out first-round RT-PCR using HTBI primers and then a second-round multiplex PCR. TCRdb itself ran the multiplex PCR reads through MiXCR, one entry per CDR3 protein. The sample consists of under 250,000 distinct CDR3 sequences, 20% to 25% of them appearing once.

Sequenced input: peripheral blood. The source is a woman aged 45-65 years with Graves' ophthalmopathy. The chain carries TRBV12-3 or TRBV12-4 and TRBJ2-7, with D maybe TRBD2 (5 bases). CDR3 residues: CASSLDVTRFYEQYF. The CDR3 nucleotides are TGTGCCAGCAGTTTAGATGTAACTAGATTCTACGAGCAGTACTTC.